The 13 T cell receptor beta chains presented below share a single source sample, sequenced in a study of blood T cells in healthy people across ages. For the second PCR, which ran for about 7 to 12 cycles, a sample-barcoded 5' primer and a J-beta primer mix were used. In TCRdb, the 5' RACE reads were re-called with MiXCR into one record per CDR3 protein. The table has around 990,000 distinct CDR3 sequences, more than 30% seen once; the top ten hold around 13%. Sequenced material: blood. These receptors were obtained from a man aged 18 to 29 in good health.

The J gene is TRBJ1-1, the V gene TRBV6-6; possibly TRBD1 for D (6 bases). This CDR3 has 14 amino acids. Germline V gene sequence: CDR1 MNHNY, CDR2 SVGAGI (reference sequence). The V and J ends lost 4 bases and 5 bases respectively, with 14 bases between them. Here the CDR3 reads CASSSSGVKTEAFF. In DNA, the CDR3 is TGTGCCAGCAGTTCATCAGGGGTCAAAACTGAAGCTTTCTTT.

V and J are TRBV7-8 and TRBJ2-5; maybe TRBD2 (6 bases). Germline V gene sequence: CDR1 SGHVS, CDR2 FQNEAQ. This CDR3 contains 14 residues. Trimming left V 8 bases short and J 5 bases short, with 18 bases between. The DNA of the CDR3 is TGTGCCAGCGGCATTAGCGGCCTTGATGAGACCCAGTACTTC. Translating it yields CASGISGLDETQYF. The variable domain in full, with the rest retrieved from reference TRBV7-8 and TRBJ2-5, is GAGVSQSPRYKVAKRGQDVALRCDPISGHVSLFWYQQALGQGPEFLTYFQNEAQLDKSGLPSDRFFAERPEGSVSTLKIQRTQQEDSAVYLCASGISGLDETQYFGPGTRLLVL.

This clonotype has just a few counts. The V call is TRBV29-1, the J call TRBJ2-3, with 7 bases fitting TRBD1. Per the germline V gene, CDR1 is SQVTM and CDR2 is ANQGSEA. The CDR3 totals 13 residues. With 3 bases clipped from V and 6 bases from J, the junction kept 6 bases outside the gene matches. In DNA, the CDR3 is TGCAGCGTTGATCGGACAGGCCAGGATACGCAGTATTTT. This gives the protein CSVDRTGQDTQYF.

The chain joins TRBV7-8 to TRBJ1-2; D gene unclear. CDR1 SGHVS and CDR2 FQNEAQ come from the germline V gene. The length of the CDR3 is 14 residues. The V end was cut by 2 bases, the J end by 2 bases, with 9 bases between. CDR3 sequence (DNA): TGTGCCAGCAGCTTAATGGGAGCAAACTATGGCTACACCTTC. Translation gives CASSLMGANYGYTF.

This clonotype was seen a few times. This rearrangement joins TRBV6-6 to TRBJ1-5; the match to TRBD1 covers 8 bases. J was trimmed by 0 bases and V by 6 bases; bases with no gene match: 10. This CDR3 comprises 17 residues. Germline V gene sequence: CDR1 MNHNY, CDR2 SVGAGI (reference sequence). CDR3 in DNA: TGTGCCAGCAGCCGGGACAGGCTACCTTATAGCAATCAGCCCCAGCATTTT. Protein: CASSRDRLPYSNQPQHF.

This clonotype has a handful of counts. This chain connects TRBV18 to TRBJ2-7; 8 nucleotides agree with TRBD1. Germline V gene sequence: CDR1 KGHSH, CDR2 LQKENI. The CDR3 has 15 residues. With V trimmed by 3 bases and J by 3 bases, 7 bases remained unmatched. The CDR3 loop reads CASSPSGTGIYEQYF. The CDR3 nucleotides are TGTGCCAGCTCACCCTCCGGGACAGGAATCTACGAGCAGTACTTC. Full variable domain (outside the CDR3, taken from reference TRBV18 and TRBJ2-7): NAGVMQNPRHLVRRRGQEARLRCSPMKGHSHVYWYRQLPEEGLKFMVYLQKENIIDESGMPKERFSAEFPKEGPSILRIQQVVRGDSAAYFCASSPSGTGIYEQYFGPGTRLTVT.

The rearrangement uses TRBV11-3 and TRBJ2-1, with D unclear. The CDR3 has 16 amino acids. From germline, CDR1 is SGHNT and CDR2 YENEEA. Trimming took 0 bases from V and 5 from J, leaving 14 bases between them. The CDR3 spells CASSLDWHFGNNEQFF. The CDR3 DNA reads as TGTGCCAGCAGCTTAGATTGGCATTTTGGAAACAATGAGCAGTTCTTC.

This clonotype was seen more than once but under ten times. The J gene is TRBJ1-2, the V gene TRBV5-5; the match to TRBD1 covers 7 bases. V lost 3 bases to trimming and J lost 1 base; unmatched junction nucleotides: 9. This CDR3 contains 16 residues. Germline V lookup: CDR1 SGHKS, CDR2 YYEKEE (reference sequence). CDR3: CASSSRTGVVNYGYTF. CDR3 in DNA: TGTGCCAGCAGCTCCCGGACAGGCGTAGTTAACTATGGCTACACCTTC.

The genes are TRBV9 and TRBJ2-2, with D unclear. V was pared by 3 bases and J by 13 bases, with 10 bases between. The CDR3 has 11 amino acids. CDR1 SGDLS and CDR2 YYNGEE come from the germline V gene. The CDR3 DNA reads as TGTGCCAGCAGCGGGGATCCGGGGCTGTTTTTT. Protein sequence: CASSGDPGLFF.

The chain couples TRBV6-5 to TRBJ2-3, with 13 bases aligning to TRBD2. V shed 2 bases, J shed 5 bases, and the junction held 1 base outside the gene matches. Germline-derived CDR1 and CDR2 are MNHEY and SVGAGI. The CDR3 spans 15 residues. The chain's CDR3 is CASSYTSGGEDTQYF. In DNA, the CDR3 is TGTGCCAGCAGTTACACTAGCGGGGGGGAAGATACGCAGTATTTT.

This clonotype was picked up one time. The chain joins TRBV27 to TRBJ1-1; 9 bases match TRBD1. Germline CDR1 reads MNHEY; CDR2 reads SMNVEV (reference sequence). V shed 8 bases and J 1 base; nucleotides not matched to a gene: 5. The CDR3 sequence is 14 residues long. CDR3 in amino acids: CASVLGQGNTEAFF. The CDR3 bases are TGTGCCAGCGTCTTGGGACAGGGGAACACTGAAGCTTTCTTT.

This clonotype came up a few times. The chain employs TRBV20-1 and TRBJ1-1; D may be TRBD1 (5 bases). The CDR3 sequence is 15 residues long. Germline CDR1 and CDR2: DFQATT and SNEGSKA (reference sequence). V gave up 3 bases and J gave up 7 bases, with 21 bases separating them. The CDR3 is CSARIRDPGTLEAFF. DNA for the CDR3: TGCAGTGCTAGGATAAGGGACCCAGGAACACTTGAAGCTTTCTTT.

The table lists this clonotype with a few counts. The V and J genes are TRBV9 and TRBJ2-1, with D hard to call. The CDR3 loop spans 16 amino acids. Germline CDR1 reads SGDLS; CDR2 reads YYNGEE. Trimming stripped 3 bases from V and 6 bases from J, with 19 bases between. The CDR3 spells CASSEERRFETNEQFF. In nucleotides, the CDR3 is TGTGCCAGCAGCGAAGAGAGACGATTCGAGACCAATGAGCAGTTCTTC.